A single sample is the source of the 9 T cell receptor beta chains below, sequenced in a study of response to subunit inactivated influenza vaccine. One entry per CDR3 protein results from TCRdb running MiXCR on the RT-PCR reads. The data contain around 580,000 distinct CDR3 sequences, roughly 10% of them singletons. Specimen: PBMCs from blood, collected on the day of vaccination. These receptors were taken from a man aged 45-65 years who received an inactivated influenza vaccine.

V is TRBV11-1 and J is TRBJ2-2, with TRBD2 matching 13 bases. V shed 5 bases and J 2 bases; nucleotides not matched to a gene: 11. The CDR3 is made up of 19 amino acids. Germline V gene sequence: CDR1 SGHAT, CDR2 FQDESV (reference sequence). CDR3 sequence reads: CASSALGLAGTENTGELFF. As DNA, the CDR3 is TGTGCCAGCAGCGCATTGGGACTAGCGGGGACTGAAAACACCGGGGAGCTGTTTTTT.

Remarks on this clonotype: Sequence at one end of the junction differs from germline and may be a read error. The rearrangement uses TRBV20-1 and TRBJ2-1; TRBD2 matches at 8 bases. The germline gives CDR1 DFQATT, CDR2 SNEGSKA (reference sequence). CDR3 length: 17 amino acids. CDR3 nucleotide sequence: TGCAGTGCTAGAGATTTCCAGCGGGGGAACTCCTACAATAAGCAGTTCTTC. This codes for CSARDFQRGNSYNKQFF.

This clonotype was picked up many times. V is TRBV6-2 or TRBV6-3 and J is TRBJ2-2; D gene uncertain. Germline V gene lookup returns CDR1 MNHEY and CDR2 SVGEGT. CDR3 length: 13 amino acids. Trimming stripped 6 bases from V and 3 bases from J, with 8 bases between. The DNA of the CDR3 is TGTGCCAGCAGCACGACTTACACCGGGGAGCTGTTTTTT. Its translation: CASSTTYTGELFF.

In its sample, this clonotype was seen many times. The gene calls are TRBV10-3 and TRBJ2-5; 10 bases agree with TRBD2. This CDR3 contains 14 residues. Germline V CDR1 and CDR2: ENHRY, SYGVKD. Trimming at V came to 6 bases and at J to 4 bases, leaving 5 bases not matched to a gene. The CDR3 sequence is CAISGTSDGETQYF. CDR3 DNA: TGTGCCATCAGCGGGACTAGCGACGGAGAGACCCAGTACTTC.

The rearrangement joins TRBV9 to TRBJ2-7, with TRBD1 identical over 7 bases. The V segment lost 1 base and the J segment 4 bases; nucleotides outside the gene matches: 5. There are 14 residues in the CDR3. Per the germline V gene, CDR1 is SGDLS and CDR2 is YYNGEE. As DNA, the CDR3 is TGTGCCAGCAGCGTAACAGGGGTACCTTACGAGCAGTACTTC. Protein: CASSVTGVPYEQYF.

In this sample, this clonotype turned up a few times. The J gene is TRBJ2-7, the V gene TRBV10-2, with D possibly matching TRBD1 (5 bases). The CDR3 covers 14 residues. Trimming shortened V by 3 bases and J by 3 bases, and 12 bases separated the two germline ends. Per germline, CDR1 WSHSY and CDR2 SAAADI. The CDR3 DNA reads TGCGCCAGCAGTGAACGACAGTTAATCTACGAGCAGTACTTC. This encodes CASSERQLIYEQYF.

This clonotype was detected only a few times. This rearrangement joins TRBV10-3 to TRBJ2-2, with D unresolved. The CDR3 loop spans 12 amino acids. V was trimmed by 8 bases and J by 6 bases, leaving 10 bases between them. Germline V gene sequence: CDR1 ENHRY, CDR2 SYGVKD. As DNA, the CDR3 is TGTGCCATCGCCCAGGCAGCCGGGGAGCTGTTTTTT. Its translation is CAIAQAAGELFF.

The rearrangement uses TRBV27 and TRBJ2-4; D is perhaps TRBD1 (5 bases). Germline V gene sequence: CDR1 MNHEY, CDR2 SMNVEV (reference sequence). CDR3 length: 14 residues. The V gene lost 3 bases and the J gene lost 6 bases, with 12 bases spanning the gap. CDR3 loop: CASSFRRVGNIQYF. The CDR3 nucleotides read TGTGCCAGCAGTTTCCGCAGGGTTGGAAACATTCAGTACTTC.

The rearrangement joins TRBV7-9 to TRBJ2-4; D might be TRBD1 (6 bases). Germline-derived CDR1 and CDR2 are SEHNR and FQNEAQ (reference sequence). CDR3 length equals 12 residues. The ends were cut back, 4 bases at V and 12 bases at J, with 13 bases in the middle. CDR3 region: CASSSTRQDQYF. CDR3 nucleotide sequence: TGTGCCAGCAGCTCAACACGACAGGATCAGTACTTC.